This T cell receptor (beta chain) was recorded in a study of Ad26.COV2.S vaccination and SARS-CoV-2 variants. Across the study: By the intramuscular route, Ad26.COV2.S was given once, or twice 56 days apart.

Treatment reported: around 19 received Ad26.COV2.S at low or high dose, single or two shots; about 5 received placebo; per-sample allocation not given. Sampling took place 63 days after the first vaccine or placebo injection. TCRdb's table, derived via immunoSEQ multiplex PCR, lists solely in-frame clones and lacks some. The sample contains some 330,000 clones, almost 90% of which appear only once. V was clipped by 5 bases and J by 2 bases, with 13 bases between them. The CDR3 length is 15 residues. The V gene's germline CDR1 is SEHNR and CDR2 FQNEAQ (reference sequence). The genes are TRBV7-9 and TRBJ2-4; D is possibly TRBD2 (6 bases). The source was peripheral blood, collected in a trial of Ad26.COV2.S vaccine versus placebo. This receptor was identified in a person between 18 and 59 years old who received the Ad26.COV2.S COVID-19 vaccine or a placebo. This CDR3 reads CASSAPEGTKNIQYF. The CDR3 coding sequence is TGTGCCAGCAGCGCCCCGGAGGGGACCAAAAACATTCAGTACTTC.